One sample yielded the 14 T cell receptor beta chains listed below, sequenced in a study of CD8 T cells in ankylosing spondylitis. Each CDR3 protein gets one entry after TCRdb re-called the 5' RACE reads with MiXCR. Found here are fewer than 400,000 distinct CDR3 sequences, roughly 14% of them singletons; the top ten hold 1.1%. What was sequenced was blood, either unsorted or a sorted T cell fraction (not recorded which). All receptors come from a male donor with ankylosing spondylitis or in good health (not recorded which).

This clonotype was seen only a few times. The V gene is TRBV29-1, the J gene TRBJ1-1; 7 nucleotides line up with TRBD1. Looked up from germline, CDR1 is SQVTM and CDR2 is ANQGSEA. This CDR3 spans 11 amino acids. V was pared by 1 base and J by 9 bases, with 2 bases of the junction left unmatched. Written as DNA, the CDR3 is TGCAGCGTTGAAGGGGACAGACAAGCTTTCTTT. The encoded protein is CSVEGDRQAFF.

This clonotype was seen more than once but under ten times. The V gene is TRBV29-1, the J gene TRBJ1-1; TRBD1 matches at 8 bases. Trimming at V came to 5 bases and at J to 8 bases, leaving 4 bases not matched to a gene. Germline V gene lookup returns CDR1 SQVTM and CDR2 ANQGSEA. The CDR3 is made up of 11 amino acids. The CDR3 protein is CSVSQGDEAFF. The CDR3 coding sequence is TGCAGCGTTTCACAGGGGGACGAAGCTTTCTTT.

The genes are TRBV6-5 and TRBJ2-1; a weak D match, TRBD1 (6 bases). The germline V and J ends were trimmed by 4 bases and 0 bases, with 13 bases remaining between them. Germline V gene data show CDR1 as MNHEY and CDR2 as SVGAGI. This CDR3 contains 16 residues. Here the CDR3 reads CASSSRQANSYNEQFF. CDR3 in DNA: TGTGCCAGCAGTTCACGACAGGCCAACTCCTACAATGAGCAGTTCTTC.

This chain joins TRBV10-3 and TRBJ2-5, with 8 bases fitting TRBD1. The CDR3 is 14 residues long. CDR1 is ENHRY, CDR2 SYGVKD, per germline. The trim removed 6 bases at V and 4 bases at J, leaving 7 bases unmatched. The CDR3 bases are TGTGCCATCAGCGCCCAGGGACAGGCAGAGACCCAGTACTTC. It translates to CAISAQGQAETQYF.

This clonotype has only a few counts. The CDR3 region has the DNA TGCAGTGTCAAAAACCCCACACGCGACAATGAGCAGTTCTTC. Amino acids: CSVKNPTRDNEQFF. The J gene is TRBJ2-1, the V gene TRBV20-1; D call uncertain. CDR1 is DFQATT and CDR2 is SNEGSKA in the germline V gene (reference sequence). CDR3 length: 14 residues. Trimming cost V 7 bases and J 5 bases, with 18 bases left between them.

This clonotype occurred a few times. The chain links TRBV27 to TRBJ1-1; 8 bases line up with TRBD1. The trim removed 3 bases at V and 11 bases at J, leaving 14 bases unmatched. This CDR3 comprises 15 residues. The germline V gene has CDR1 MNHEY and CDR2 SMNVEV (reference sequence). The CDR3 spells CASSFSPGTGGNAFF. CDR3 bases: TGTGCCAGCAGTTTCTCCCCCGGCACAGGGGGGAATGCTTTCTTT.

This clonotype has only a few counts. V is TRBV5-1 and J is TRBJ2-1; D is uncertain. Trimming pared 4 bases from V and 1 base from J, leaving 12 bases between. The CDR3 is 15 amino acids. From germline, CDR1 is SGHRS and CDR2 YFSETQ. This CDR3 is CASSPRGVSYNEQFF. The CDR3 region has the DNA TGCGCCAGCAGCCCGAGAGGCGTGTCCTACAATGAGCAGTTCTTC.

In its sample, this clonotype was seen a few times. This chain links TRBV11-2 with TRBJ2-7; no clear D gene. Germline CDR1 and CDR2: SGHAT and FQNNGV. This CDR3 is 12 amino acids long. V lost 4 bases and J lost 2, with 6 bases in between. The CDR3 sequence: CASSSETYEQYF. In DNA, the CDR3 is TGTGCCAGCAGCTCAGAAACCTACGAGCAGTACTTC.

This clonotype was seen once. The rearrangement uses TRBV29-1 and TRBJ2-6; perhaps TRBD2 as D (5 bases). This CDR3 is 17 amino acids long. Trimming took off 0 bases at V and 0 bases at J, with 12 bases between the two ends. Germline V gives CDR1 SQVTM, CDR2 ANQGSEA. CDR3 amino acids: CSVEEDSLLSGANVLTF. CDR3 coding DNA: TGCAGCGTTGAAGAGGACTCCCTCCTCTCTGGGGCCAACGTCCTGACTTTC.

This clonotype was recorded a few times. The rearrangement links TRBV24-1 to TRBJ2-5; 11 nucleotides match TRBD1. The V segment lost 4 bases and the J segment 4 bases; nucleotides outside the gene matches: 7. This CDR3 spans 16 amino acids. In germline, CDR1 is KGHDR, CDR2 SFDVKD. The CDR3 reads CATSDTGQGAGETQYF. DNA for the CDR3: TGTGCCACCAGTGACACAGGACAGGGGGCGGGAGAGACCCAGTACTTC.

The chain has TRBV5-1 and TRBJ1-2; 9 positions agree with TRBD1. The CDR3 runs to 13 residues. V dropped 2 bases and J dropped 14; count of bases not matched to a gene: 10. Per germline, CDR1 SGHRS and CDR2 YFSETQ. The CDR3 region has the DNA TGCGCCAGCAGCTTCAGGACAGGGGACTTAAGAACCTTC. Its protein product is CASSFRTGDLRTF. The variable domain in full, completed from reference TRBV5-1 and TRBJ1-2, reads KAGVTQTPRYLIKTRGQQVTLSCSPISGHRSVSWYQQTPGQGLQFLFEYFSETQRNKGNFPGRFSGRQFSNSRSEMNVSTLELGDSALYLCASSFRTGDLRTFGSGTRLTVV.

The chain couples TRBV5-1 to TRBJ1-6; TRBD1 matches at 7 bases. In germline, CDR1 is SGHRS, CDR2 YFSETQ. V shed 0 bases and J 7 bases; nucleotides not matched to a gene: 7. The CDR3 runs 16 residues. The CDR3 DNA is TGCGCCAGCAGCTTGGAAGGACAGGCCTCAAATTCACCCCTCCACTTT. It yields the protein CASSLEGQASNSPLHF.

This clonotype was counted at least ten times. This rearrangement joins TRBV5-1 to TRBJ1-3; tentative D call: TRBD1 (5 bases). Germline V gene sequence: CDR1 SGHRS, CDR2 YFSETQ. This CDR3 has 16 amino acids. The V and J ends lost 4 bases and 0 bases respectively, with 14 bases between them. Here the CDR3 reads CASSKGLGNSGNTIYF. CDR3 nucleotide sequence: TGCGCCAGCAGCAAGGGACTGGGGAACTCTGGAAACACCATATATTTT.

The V gene is TRBV3-1, the J gene TRBJ1-2; the D gene is possibly TRBD1 (5 bases). The CDR3 is 15 residues long. The germline gives CDR1 LGHDT, CDR2 YNNKEL (reference sequence). The V end lost 1 base, the J end lost 4 bases, and 13 bases lay between the germline ends. The CDR3 reads CASSQGADRSYGYTF. In nucleotides, the CDR3 is TGTGCCAGCAGCCAAGGGGCTGACAGAAGCTATGGCTACACCTTC.